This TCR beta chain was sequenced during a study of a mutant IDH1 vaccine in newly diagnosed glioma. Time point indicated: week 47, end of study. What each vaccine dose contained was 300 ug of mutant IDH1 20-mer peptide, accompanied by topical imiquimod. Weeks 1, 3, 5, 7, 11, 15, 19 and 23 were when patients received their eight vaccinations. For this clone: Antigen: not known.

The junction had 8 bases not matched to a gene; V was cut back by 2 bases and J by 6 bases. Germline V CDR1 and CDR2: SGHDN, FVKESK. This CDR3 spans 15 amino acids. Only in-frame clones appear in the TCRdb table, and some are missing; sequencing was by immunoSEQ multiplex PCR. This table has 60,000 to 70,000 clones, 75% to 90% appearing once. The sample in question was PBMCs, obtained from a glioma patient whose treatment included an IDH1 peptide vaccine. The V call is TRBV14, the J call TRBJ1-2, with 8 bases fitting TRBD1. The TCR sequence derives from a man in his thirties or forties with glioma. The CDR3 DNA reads TGTGCCAGCAGCCAACGACGGACAGGGCGCGATGGCTACACCTTC. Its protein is CASSQRRTGRDGYTF.